These T cell receptor beta chains were read from a single sample in a study of PD-L1 blockade in urothelial cancer. Assay used: immunoSEQ multiplex PCR; TCRdb lists only in-frame clones, some missing. The sample includes some 51,000 clones, approximately 84% of them seen just once. The sequenced sample was PBMCs, obtained around atezolizumab (anti-PD-L1) treatment. The source is a man between 60 and 75 years old with urothelial cancer. CDR3s include the opening cysteine and the closing phenylalanine or tryptophan. Each record gives: J gene, clone size, V gene, D gene, CDR3 protein, CDR3 DNA. A D gene is named only where the DNA matches it firmly. Where a row states a size, it is once, few, many or the class of an expanded clone; other rows omit it.

TRBJ2-7 | NA | TRBV27 | NA | CHPPQWAKPYEQYF | TGCCACCCCCCCCAATGGGCGAAACCCTACGAGCAGTACTTC
TRBJ2-5 | NA | TRBV7-9 | TRBD1 | CASSLVFSTGGAEETQYF | TGTGCCAGCAGCTTAGTGTTCTCGACAGGGGGCGCGGAAGAGACCCAGTACTTC
TRBJ1-5 | NA | TRBV11-2 | NA | CASSLAGGHQPQHF | TGTGCCAGCAGCTTAGCCGGGGGACATCAGCCCCAGCATTTT
TRBJ2-4 | NA | TRBV15 | NA | CATSRVNGQGPMAKNIQYF | TGTGCCACCAGCAGAGTGAATGGGCAGGGGCCCATGGCCAAAAACATTCAGTACTTC
TRBJ1-2 | NA | TRBV10-3 | TRBD1 | CAISGTGGDYGYTF | TGTGCCATCAGTGGGACAGGGGGCGACTATGGCTACACCTTC
TRBJ1-2 | NA | TRBV5-1 | TRBD1 | CASSSDGTAQLGGYTF | TGCGCCAGCAGCTCAGACGGGACAGCACAATTAGGTGGCTACACCTTC
TRBJ2-5 | NA | TRBV6-5 | TRBD2 | CASSYSQRGGEETQYF | TGTGCCAGCAGTTACTCGCAGCGGGGGGGGGAGGAGACCCAGTACTTC
TRBJ2-2 | NA | TRBV5-1 | NA | CASSLSNSQNTGELFF | TGCGCCAGCAGCTTGTCCAACTCCCAGAACACCGGGGAGCTGTTTTTT
TRBJ2-6 | NA | TRBV4-1 | NA | CASSQPRGNIRSGANVLTF | TGCGCCAGCAGCCAACCCCGCGGCAATATACGCTCTGGGGCCAACGTCCTGACTTTC
TRBJ1-5 | NA | TRBV18 | TRBD1 | CASSPTGALYSNQPQHF | TGTGCCAGCTCACCGACAGGGGCCCTTTATAGCAATCAGCCCCAGCATTTT
TRBJ2-1 | once | TRBV29-1 | TRBD2 | CSVEDLETSRANEQFF | TGCAGCGTTGAAGATCTAGAGACTAGCAGGGCGAATGAGCAGTTCTTC
TRBJ1-1 | few | TRBV5-6 | NA | CASSEPIWLAPSTLPEAFF | TGTGCCAGCAGTGAACCGATATGGCTCGCCCCAAGTACGCTCCCTGAAGCTTTCTTT